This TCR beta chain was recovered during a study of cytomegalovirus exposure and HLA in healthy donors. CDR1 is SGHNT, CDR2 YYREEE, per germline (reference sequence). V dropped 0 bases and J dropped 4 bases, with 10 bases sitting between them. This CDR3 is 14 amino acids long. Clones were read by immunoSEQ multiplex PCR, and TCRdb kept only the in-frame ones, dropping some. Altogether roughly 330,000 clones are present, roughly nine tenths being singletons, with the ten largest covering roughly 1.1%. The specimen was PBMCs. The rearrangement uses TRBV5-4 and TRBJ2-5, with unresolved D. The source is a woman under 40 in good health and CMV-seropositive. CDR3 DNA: TGTGCCAGCAGCTTGGACTATCCCACAGAGACCCAGTACTTC. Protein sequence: CASSLDYPTETQYF.